This T cell receptor (beta chain) stems from a study of CD8 T cells in Susac syndrome. cDNA came from about 0.5 to 1 ug RNA primed by random hexamers. One entry per CDR3 protein results from TCRdb running MiXCR on the immunoSEQ multiplex PCR reads. Here the sample spans some 250,000 distinct CDR3 sequences, 96% being singletons. This CDR3 is built from 13 residues. V lost 6 bases and J lost 1, with 12 bases in between. CDR1 is DFQATT and CDR2 is SNEGSKA in the germline V gene (reference sequence). The sequencing input was CD4+ T cells from PBMCs. The TCR was taken from a human donor with Susac syndrome. This rearrangement joins TRBV20-1 to TRBJ1-2; D is unresolved. In DNA form, the CDR3 reads TGCAGTGCCATGGACGTGGTTAACTATGGCTACACCTTC. It codes for CSAMDVVNYGYTF.